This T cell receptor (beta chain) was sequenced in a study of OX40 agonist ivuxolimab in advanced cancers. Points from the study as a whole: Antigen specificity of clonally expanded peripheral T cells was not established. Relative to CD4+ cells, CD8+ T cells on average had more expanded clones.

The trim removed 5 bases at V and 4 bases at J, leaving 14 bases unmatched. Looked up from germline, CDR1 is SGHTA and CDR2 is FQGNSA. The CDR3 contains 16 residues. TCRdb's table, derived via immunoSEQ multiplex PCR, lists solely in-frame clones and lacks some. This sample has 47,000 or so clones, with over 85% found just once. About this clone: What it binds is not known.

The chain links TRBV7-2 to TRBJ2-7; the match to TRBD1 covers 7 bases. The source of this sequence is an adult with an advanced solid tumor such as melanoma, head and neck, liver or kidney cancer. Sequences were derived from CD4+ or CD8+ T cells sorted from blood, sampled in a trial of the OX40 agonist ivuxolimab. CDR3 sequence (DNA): TGTGCCAGCAGCCAGACCCCCGGGACAGAGTTATACGAGCAGTACTTC. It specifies CASSQTPGTELYEQYF. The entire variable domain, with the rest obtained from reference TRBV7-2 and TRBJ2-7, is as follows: GAGVSQSPSNKVTEKGKDVELRCDPISGHTALYWYRQSLGQGLEFLIYFQGNSAPDKSGLPSDRFSAERTGGSVSTLTIQRTQQEDSAVYLCASSQTPGTELYEQYFGPGTRLTVT.